The entry below gives a single T cell receptor (beta chain) sequence along with its context. Its recognized antigen is unknown. Base qualities are not at hand, and no much larger clone is one base apart. The immunoSEQ Assay, a bias-controlled multiplex PCR, was used to amplify TCRbeta CDR3 regions from genomic DNA. The paper's processing steps were these. The number of nucleated cells in each sample was estimated by amplification of reference gene primers within the assay. To quantify the absolute abundance of each unique TCRbeta CDR3 rearrangement, sequence reads were collapsed and filtered. For each sample, productive Simpson clonality was calculated as the square root of Simpson's diversity index over productive rearrangements. This immuneACCESS table, as held by TCRdb, lists in-frame sequences with V and J called but not all clones. Of the missing ones, under half trace to an unresolved V gene in checked studies; the others have no known cause. That table is the source of V, J and clone size, and D and trimming were worked out from the DNA. The sample table records 250,000 to 350,000 clones; 75% to 90% of these occur just once. The ten biggest clones cover approximately 12% of the sample.

Unmatched junction bases come to 11, with V trimmed by 6 bases and J by 12 bases. The CDR3 has 14 amino acids, counting the end cysteine and phenylalanine. Solely the CDR3 DNA is kept, with 42 bases framed from the first base. The germline V gene gives CDR1 as SNHLY and CDR2 as FYNNEI. The sample originates from a study of blood T cell repertoires in COVID-19 (dated by TCRdb to about 2020). Context from the whole study: Samples from collaborators originated in the United States, Italy and Spain and spanned both the acute and convalescent phases of COVID-19. The repertoires were released in a freely available public database meant as a resource for research on the immune response to SARS-CoV-2. Samples were obtained from the ongoing ImmuneRACE study (first 160 participants) and from 1,254 subjects provided by 6 global collaborators. The prospective study material was composed of cDNA or gDNA derived from T cells, B-cell-depleted T cells, or PBMCs. Where available, HLA class I and class II types were taken from metadata supplied by the sample provider and were not determined by assay-based typing. Sample metadata almost always included a de-identified subject ID, COVID-19 status, age in years and sex. Deeply sampled blood TCRbeta repertoires from subjects exposed to, actively infected with, or recovered from COVID-19 were included in the dataset. Broad study findings and their caveats: The amount of clinical and demographic metadata varied by source and participant and was provided uncurated.

Each collaborating institution followed its own protocols to collect whole blood in K2EDTA tubes. For TCRbeta analysis, collaborators shipped samples as frozen whole blood, isolated PBMCs, or DNA extracted from either of those sample types. The sequencing sample was made of peripheral blood. The receptor was isolated from a woman between 55 and 75 years old with acute or convalescent COVID-19. Recombination connected TRBV2 to TRBJ1-3, with TRBD1 identical over 10 junction bases. The CDR3 region has the sequence CASRRQGAALGIYF. The DNA sequence is TGTGCCAGCAGAAGACAGGGGGCCGCCCTGGGCATATATTTT.